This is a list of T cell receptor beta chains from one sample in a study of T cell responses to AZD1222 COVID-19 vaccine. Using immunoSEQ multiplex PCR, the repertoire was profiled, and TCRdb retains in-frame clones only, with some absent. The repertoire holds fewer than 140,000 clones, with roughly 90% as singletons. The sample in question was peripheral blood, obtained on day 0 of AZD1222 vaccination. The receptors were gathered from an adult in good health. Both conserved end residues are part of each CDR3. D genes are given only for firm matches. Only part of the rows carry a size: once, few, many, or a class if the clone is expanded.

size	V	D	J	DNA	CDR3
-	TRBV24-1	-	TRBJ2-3	TGTGCCACCAGTGATTTGCAATGGGGTGATACGCAGTATTTT	CATSDLQWGDTQYF
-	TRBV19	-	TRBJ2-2	TGTGCCACCGAGCGCCCCTCGGGACTTTCCTTGGGCACCGGGGAGCTGTTTTTT	CATERPSGLSLGTGELFF
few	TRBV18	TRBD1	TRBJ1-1	TGTGCCAGCTCACCGGGGGGGACAGTTATGAACACTGAAGCTTTCTTT	CASSPGGTVMNTEAFF
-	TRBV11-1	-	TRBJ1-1	TGTGCCAGCAGCCACCCGACAGTTAACACTGAAGCTTTCTTT	CASSHPTVNTEAFF
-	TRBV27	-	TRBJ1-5	TGTGCCAGCAGTTTAAGTTTAAATCAGCCCCAGCATTTT	CASSLSLNQPQHF
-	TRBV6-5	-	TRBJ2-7	TGTGCCAGCAGTAACGGCGGGACGGGCTACGAGCAGTACTTC	CASSNGGTGYEQYF
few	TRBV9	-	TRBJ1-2	TGTGCCAGCAGCATGGATCTGGGTGGCTACACCTTC	CASSMDLGGYTF
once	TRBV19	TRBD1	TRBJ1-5	TGTGCCAGTAGTACGGAGGACAGGGAGGATCAGCCCCAGCATTTT	CASSTEDREDQPQHF
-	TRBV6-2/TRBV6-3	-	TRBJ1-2	TGTGCCAGCAGTTCACAGCCAGCTAACTATGGCTACACCTTC	CASSSQPANYGYTF
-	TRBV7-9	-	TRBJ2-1	TGTGCCAGCAGCTCCCTACCCCCCTACCTTGATGAGCAGTTCTTC	CASSSLPPYLDEQFF
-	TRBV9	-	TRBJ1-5	TGTGCCAGCAGCCAGACAGGTAATAGCAATCAGCCCCAGCATTTT	CASSQTGNSNQPQHF
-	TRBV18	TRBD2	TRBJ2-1	TGTGCCAGCTCACTCGCGGGACTAGTTTACAATGAGCAGTTCTTC	CASSLAGLVYNEQFF
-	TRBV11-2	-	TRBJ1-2	TGTGCCAGCAGCTTAGAGGCAGGCCCTTATGGCTACACCTTC	CASSLEAGPYGYTF
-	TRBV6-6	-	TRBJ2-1	TGTGCCAGCAGTGGCCCGAATCTTAACAATGAGCAGTTCTTC	CASSGPNLNNEQFF
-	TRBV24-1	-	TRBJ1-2	TGTGCCACCAGTGATTCCCTCTACTATGGCTACACCTTC	CATSDSLYYGYTF
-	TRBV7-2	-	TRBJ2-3	TGTGCCAGCAGCTTAACCATTAGCACAGATACGCAGTATTTT	CASSLTISTDTQYF
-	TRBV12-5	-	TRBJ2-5	TGTGCTAGTGGCCGATTTCTCCGGGGGCCTCAAGAGACCCAGTACTTC	CASGRFLRGPQETQYF
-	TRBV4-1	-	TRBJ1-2	TGCGCCAGCAGCCAAGCGTTCTCCTATGGCTACACCTTC	CASSQAFSYGYTF
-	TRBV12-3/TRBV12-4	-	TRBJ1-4	TGTGCCAGCAGCCAATATGAAAAACTGTTTTTT	CASSQYEKLFF
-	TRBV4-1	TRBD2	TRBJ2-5	TGCGCCAGCAGCCAGGAGGGACTAGCGGGATCAGGCCTCCAAGAGACCCAGTACTTC	CASSQEGLAGSGLQETQYF
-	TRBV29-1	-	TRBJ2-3	TGCAGCGTTGAGTACGGGACACCAGATACGCAGTATTTT	CSVEYGTPDTQYF
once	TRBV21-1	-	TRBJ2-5	TGTGCCAGCAGCCACGATCGACAGACCCAGTACTTC	CASSHDRQTQYF
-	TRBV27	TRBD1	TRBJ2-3	TGTGCCAGCAGTAAGGGACAGGGGTGGGATACGCAGTATTTT	CASSKGQGWDTQYF
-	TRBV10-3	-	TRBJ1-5	TGTGCCATCAGTGAGACGGATAGCAATCAGCCCCAGCATTTT	CAISETDSNQPQHF
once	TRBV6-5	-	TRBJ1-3	TGTGCCAGCAGTTACGGGGGAATAACTGGAAACACCATATATTTT	CASSYGGITGNTIYF
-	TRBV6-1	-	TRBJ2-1	TGTGCCAGCAGTGAACTGACTAGTTGGGGCAATGAGCAGTTCTTC	CASSELTSWGNEQFF
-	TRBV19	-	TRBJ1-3	TGTGCCAGTAGTAGGACGGACTCTGGAAACACCATATATTTT	CASSRTDSGNTIYF
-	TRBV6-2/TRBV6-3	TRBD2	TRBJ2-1	TGTGCCAGCAGTTCCATCCCGGGACTACGAAATGAGCAGTTCTTC	CASSSIPGLRNEQFF
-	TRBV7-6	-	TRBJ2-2	TGTGCCAGCAGCGATAACGGGGGTACCGGGGAGCTGTTTTTT	CASSDNGGTGELFF
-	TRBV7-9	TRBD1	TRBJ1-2	TGTGCCAGCAGCCGAACTACAGGGGGCGCAACGGGTGGCTACACCTTC	CASSRTTGGATGGYTF
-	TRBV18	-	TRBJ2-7	TGTGCCAGCTCACCCGGGACACCAACCTACGAGCAGTACTTC	CASSPGTPTYEQYF
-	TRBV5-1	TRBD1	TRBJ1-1	TGCGCCAGCAGCCTGGGCGCAGGGGGCGGGGGCACTGAAGCTTTCTTT	CASSLGAGGGGTEAFF
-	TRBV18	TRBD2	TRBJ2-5	TGTGCCAGCTCACCAAATCCGGCTAGCGGGAGTGTCGAGACCCAGTACTTC	CASSPNPASGSVETQYF
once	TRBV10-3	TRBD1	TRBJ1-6	TGTGCCATCAGGGCAGGGGGCGCGCGGGGAGAGTCACCCCTCCACTTT	CAIRAGGARGESPLHF
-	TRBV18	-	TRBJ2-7	TGTGCCAGCTCACCACCGGGGATAAGCTACGAGCAGTACTTC	CASSPPGISYEQYF
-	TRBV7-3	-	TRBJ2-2	TGTGCCAGCAGCTCGCCTAACACCCTTGTAGGCGGGGAGCTGTTTTTT	CASSSPNTLVGGELFF
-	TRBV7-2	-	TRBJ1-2	TGTGCCAGCAGCAGCCAGGGTTATGGTGGCTACACCTTC	CASSSQGYGGYTF
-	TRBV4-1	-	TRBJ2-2	TGCGCCACCAGCCAAGAGGGGGGGCCCGGGGAGCTGTTTTTT	CATSQEGGPGELFF
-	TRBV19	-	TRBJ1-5	TGTGCCAGTAGTATAGACGGAGGCAATCAGCCCCAGCATTTT	CASSIDGGNQPQHF